The clone carrying this TCR beta chain was detected only once. Antigen: not known. Germline-derived CDR1 and CDR2 are MNHEY and SVGAGI. CDR3 length: 15 amino acids. Trimming shortened V by 6 bases and J by 4 bases, and 18 bases separated the two germline ends. Here immunoSEQ multiplex PCR was the method, and the copy in TCRdb shows in-frame clones only, minus some. The data hold roughly 68,000 clones, with roughly 88% observed a single time. The data originate from a study of stem cell transplantation in POMP-related autoinflammatory disease. Study findings and constraints: In patients with PRAID, every analyzed T-cell subset tended to show lower diversity and higher clonality.

The V and J genes are TRBV6-5 and TRBJ1-2, with D hard to call. The TCR comes from a human patient with POMP-related autoinflammation and immune dysregulation (PRAID). Some T cells may be supplied by the graft donor. The sample here was CD4+ T cells from PBMCs, taken after stem cell transplantation. This CDR3 reads CASSPLQRNFYGYTF. The CDR3 DNA follows: TGTGCCAGCAGCCCCCTGCAAAGGAATTTCTATGGCTACACCTTC.